The present entry profiles one TCR beta chain with its context. Its antigen is undetermined. TCRdb's copy holds only in-frame clones and misses some; the assay was immunoSEQ multiplex PCR. The repertoire holds over a thousand clones, with around 77% as singletons. Either unselected PBMC or bead-purified CD4+, CD4+CD8+, CD57+ or CD56+ cells were sequenced. The sample comes from a study of STAT5B mutations in CD4+ large granular lymphocyte leukemia. Points from the study as a whole: Compared with healthy controls (2/35), patient top clones favored TRBV06 (8/27).

Germline values: CDR1 SGHDT, CDR2 YYEEEE. V was shortened by 1 base and J by 4 bases, with 14 bases between the two germline ends. This CDR3 contains 15 residues. This receptor was taken from a man between 65 and 85 years old with CD4+ T-cell large granular lymphocyte leukemia. The chain carries TRBV5-6 and TRBJ2-5; D gene uncertain. The sequenced sample consisted of PBMCs. The CDR3 DNA follows: TGTGCCAGCAGCTTGTTGCTGGTGGTGGGAGAGACCCAGTACTTC. Protein product: CASSLLLVVGETQYF.